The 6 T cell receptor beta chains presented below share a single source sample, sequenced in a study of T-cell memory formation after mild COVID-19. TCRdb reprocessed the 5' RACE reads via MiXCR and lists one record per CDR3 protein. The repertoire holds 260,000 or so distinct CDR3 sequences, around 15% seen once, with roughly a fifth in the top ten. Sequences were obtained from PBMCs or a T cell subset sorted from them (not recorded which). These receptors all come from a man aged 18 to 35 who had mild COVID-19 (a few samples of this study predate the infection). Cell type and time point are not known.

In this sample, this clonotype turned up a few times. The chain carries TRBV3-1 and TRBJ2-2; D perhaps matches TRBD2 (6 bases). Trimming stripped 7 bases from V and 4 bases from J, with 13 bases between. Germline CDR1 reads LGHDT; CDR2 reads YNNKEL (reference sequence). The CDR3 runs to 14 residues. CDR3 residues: CASNLLASTGELFF. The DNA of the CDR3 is TGTGCCAGCAACCTACTAGCTAGCACCGGGGAGCTGTTTTTT.

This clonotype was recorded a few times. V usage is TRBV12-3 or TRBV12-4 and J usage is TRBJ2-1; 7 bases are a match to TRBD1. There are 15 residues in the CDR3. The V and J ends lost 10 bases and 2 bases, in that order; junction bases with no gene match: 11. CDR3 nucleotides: TGTGCCATCCTGCGTGGGACAGACACCTACAATGAGCAGTTCTTC. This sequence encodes CAILRGTDTYNEQFF.

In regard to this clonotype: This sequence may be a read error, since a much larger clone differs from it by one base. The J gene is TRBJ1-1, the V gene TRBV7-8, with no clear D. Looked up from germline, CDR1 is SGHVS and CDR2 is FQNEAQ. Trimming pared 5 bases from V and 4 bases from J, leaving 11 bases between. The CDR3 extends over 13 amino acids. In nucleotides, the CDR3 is TGTGCCAGCAGCGTATACCTGAGCACTGAAGCTTTCTTT. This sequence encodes CASSVYLSTEAFF.

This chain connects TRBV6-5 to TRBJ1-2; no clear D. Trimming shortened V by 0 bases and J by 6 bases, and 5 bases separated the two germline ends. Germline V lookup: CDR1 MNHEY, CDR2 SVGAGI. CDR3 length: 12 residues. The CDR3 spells CASSYSGHGYTF. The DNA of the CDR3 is TGTGCCAGCAGTTACTCAGGGCATGGCTACACCTTC.

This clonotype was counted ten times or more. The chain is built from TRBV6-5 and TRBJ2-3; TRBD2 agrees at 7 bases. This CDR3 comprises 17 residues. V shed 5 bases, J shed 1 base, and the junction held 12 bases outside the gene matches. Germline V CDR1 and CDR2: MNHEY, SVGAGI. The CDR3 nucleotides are TGTGCCAGCAGTGGACCCGGGACTAAGTCGGGCACAGATACGCAGTATTTT. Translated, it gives CASSGPGTKSGTDTQYF.

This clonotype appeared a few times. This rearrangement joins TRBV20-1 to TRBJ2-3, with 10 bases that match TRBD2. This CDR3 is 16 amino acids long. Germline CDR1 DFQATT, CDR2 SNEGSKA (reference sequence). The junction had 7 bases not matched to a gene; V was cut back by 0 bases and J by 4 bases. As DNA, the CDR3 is TGCAGTGCTAGAGATCCTAAAGCGGGGGGGCCAGATACGCAGTATTTT. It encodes CSARDPKAGGPDTQYF.